The source of this T cell receptor (beta chain) is a study of CD8+CD57+ T cells in acquired aplastic anemia. Across the study: Isolated CD4+ and CD8+ cells, once sorted, yielded DNA averaging roughly 3.2 ug.

This CDR3 is 15 amino acids long. The V and J ends lost 0 bases and 4 bases respectively, with 12 bases between them. The V gene's germline CDR1 is LNHDA and CDR2 SQIVND (reference sequence). Both TCR beta VDJ combination and CDR3 sequence profiling were carried out. Genomic DNA was the template for this profiling. Via MiXCR, TCRdb re-called the reads, giving one row per CDR3 protein. The sample lists a few hundred thousand distinct CDR3 sequences; around 60% were seen once. This chain links TRBV19 with TRBJ1-2; D unresolved. This TCR was recovered from a human donor in good health. The sample consisted of sorted CD4+, CD8+, or CD8+CD57+ T cells (not recorded which) from PBMCs. Written as DNA, the CDR3 is TGTGCCAGTAGTATAGACGGAACGTCCTTCTATGGCTACACCTTC. This sequence encodes CASSIDGTSFYGYTF. Filled out from reference TRBV19 and TRBJ1-2, the complete variable domain reads DGGITQSPKYLFRKEGQNVTLSCEQNLNHDAMYWYRQDPGQGLRLIYYSQIVNDFQKGDIAEGYSVSREKKESFPLTVTSAQKNPTAFYLCASSIDGTSFYGYTFGSGTRLTVV.